This T cell receptor beta chain was sequenced during a study of STAT3 mutations in large granular lymphocyte leukemia. As concerns this clone: The antigen is undetermined.

Study outcomes and limitations: In T-cell large granular lymphocyte leukemia, about half of patients showed multiple immunodominant subclonotypes. In about 30% of the 18 patients, new TCR clonotypes emerged after therapy. Clonal expansion was inferred from other time points because no sample existed at each clone's first appearance.

TCRbeta libraries averaged approximately 42,000 productive templates per sample. Sequencing used immunoSEQ multiplex PCR; TCRdb keeps in-frame clones, though not all of them. The repertoire holds under 35,000 clones, with around 88% as singletons. Looked up from germline, CDR1 is WSHSY and CDR2 is SAAADI. The CDR3 is made up of 13 amino acids. Trimming took 7 bases from V and 3 from J, leaving 13 bases between them. The TCR comes from a man in his sixties with T-cell large granular lymphocyte leukemia. Some clones in this sample may be carry-over from other donors' samples. The rearrangement uses TRBV10-2 and TRBJ2-7; D possibly corresponds to TRBD1 (5 bases). The sequenced sample consisted of peripheral blood mononuclear cells. The CDR3 sequence: CASTPGTGYEQYF. As DNA, the CDR3 is TGCGCCAGCACCCCTGGCACAGGCTACGAGCAGTACTTC.